These 29 T cell receptor beta chains came from one sample sequenced in a study of identical twins. One entry per CDR3 protein results from TCRdb running MiXCR on the 5' RACE reads. Altogether around 1.7 million distinct CDR3 sequences are present, under 35% being singletons, with the ten largest covering roughly 0.3%. Sequencing was done on a sample of cord blood. The receptors were gathered from a newborn girl in good health.

Here the CDR3 reads CASSTIDRVPDTQYF. Here the CDR3 DNA reads TGTGCCAGCAGCACAATCGACAGGGTACCAGATACGCAGTATTTT. This chain links TRBV7-6 with TRBJ2-3, with TRBD1 matching over 7 bases. The CDR3 extends over 15 amino acids. Trimming at V came to 5 bases and at J to 4 bases, leaving 9 bases not matched to a gene. Germline CDR1 SGHVS, CDR2 FNYEAQ.

A few counts support this clonotype. The chain carries TRBV6-5 and TRBJ2-5; D remains ambiguous. The J call may be in error: the DNA end matches TRBJ2-1 better. Germline CDR1 MNHEY, CDR2 SVGAGI. CDR3 length equals 14 residues. CDR3 DNA: TGTGCCAGCAGCCAGGATGGAGTAAAAGAGACCCAGTTCTTC. This sequence encodes CASSQDGVKETQFF.

This clonotype has just a few counts. The chain joins TRBV28 to TRBJ1-5, with 7 bases lining up with TRBD1. Germline V gene lookup returns CDR1 MDHEN and CDR2 SYDVKM. CDR3 length: 19 amino acids. V lost 6 bases to trimming and J lost 0 bases; unmatched junction nucleotides: 17. CDR3 nucleotides: TGTGCCAGCAGCCGACGAGGCACAGGGGCTAAATCTAGCAATCAGCCCCAGCATTTT. This sequence encodes CASSRRGTGAKSSNQPQHF. Full variable domain (rest looked up from reference TRBV28 and TRBJ1-5): DVKVTQSSRYLVKRTGEKVFLECVQDMDHENMFWYRQDPGLGLRLIYFSYDVKMKEKGDIPEGYSVSREKKERFSLILESASTNQTSMYLCASSRRGTGAKSSNQPQHFGDGTRLSIL.

This clonotype was counted many times. The junction departs from germline at one end; a sequencing error may be responsible. This chain uses TRBV5-1 with TRBJ1-1, with a weak D call TRBD1 (5 bases). In germline, CDR1 is SGHRS, CDR2 YFSETQ. The CDR3 consists of 15 residues. CDR3 sequence: CASSPGTGMNTEAFF. The DNA for the CDR3 is TGTGCCAGCAGCCCAGGGACGGGGATGAACACTGAAGCTTTCTTT.

This clonotype was counted only a few times. The V gene is TRBV2, the J gene TRBJ1-5, with D possibly being TRBD1 (6 bases). V lost 7 bases to trimming and J lost 2 bases, with 15 bases between them. Germline CDR1 is SNHLY and CDR2 is FYNNEI. The CDR3 is 15 amino acids. CDR3 sequence: CASNLDRNGNQPQHF. The CDR3 DNA sequence: TGTGCCAGCAACCTAGACAGGAACGGCAATCAGCCCCAGCATTTT. The variable domain in full, completed from reference TRBV2 and TRBJ1-5, reads EPEVTQTPSHQVTQMGQEVILRCVPISNHLYFYWYRQILGQKVEFLVSFYNNEISEKSEIFDDQFSVERPDGSNFTLKIRSTKLEDSAMYFCASNLDRNGNQPQHFGDGTRLSIL.

This clonotype has only a few counts. The chain employs TRBV20-1 and TRBJ2-5; D is perhaps TRBD1 (5 bases). Near its end, the DNA agrees better with TRBJ2-7, so the J call may be wrong. Germline-derived CDR1 and CDR2 are DFQATT and SNEGSKA (reference sequence). This CDR3 contains 14 residues. Written as DNA, the CDR3 is TGCAGTGCTCAGACAGTGAGTGGCTACTACGAGCAGTACTTC. It yields the protein CSAQTVSGYYEQYF.

A word on this clonotype: This may come from a read error, since a much larger clone is one base off. The chain uses TRBV10-3 and TRBJ2-7; TRBD2 is a possible D gene (6 bases). The V and J ends lost 0 bases and 1 base respectively, with 13 bases between them. The V gene's germline CDR1 is ENHRY and CDR2 SYGVKD. This CDR3 comprises 16 residues. CDR3 nucleotides: TGTGCCATCAGTGAGTCTGGACGGGGAGGTTCCTACGAGCAGTACTTC. Translating it yields CAISESGRGGSYEQYF.

The V call is TRBV14, the J call TRBJ2-1; 7 bases map to TRBD2. The last part of the DNA fits TRBJ2-7 better; the J call may be wrong. The CDR3 extends over 16 amino acids. Per germline, CDR1 SGHDN and CDR2 FVKESK. DNA for the CDR3: TGTGCCAGCAGCCAAGGAAAGACTAGCTCCTACAATGAGCAGTACTTC. It translates to CASSQGKTSSYNEQYF.

CDR3 sequence reads: CASSPTRGGVYEQYF. The CDR3 DNA reads as TGTGCCAGCAGTCCCACTAGAGGGGGGGTCTACGAGCAGTACTTC. V usage is TRBV27 and J usage is TRBJ2-7; TRBD2 is a possible D gene (7 bases). V gave up 5 bases and J gave up 3 bases, with 17 bases separating them. The CDR3 sequence is 15 residues long. Looked up from germline, CDR1 is MNHEY and CDR2 is SMNVEV (reference sequence).

This clonotype appeared a few times. The chain uses TRBV11-2 and TRBJ2-5; a weak D match, TRBD2 (5 bases). The germline V and J ends were trimmed by 0 bases and 11 bases, with 22 bases remaining between them. The CDR3 consists of 16 residues. CDR1 and CDR2 (germline): SGHAT, FQNNGV. The CDR3 DNA reads as TGTGCCAGCAGCTTAGACCCCCTCACTAGTAGCAATGAGCAGTACTTC. Translation: CASSLDPLTSSNEQYF.

This clonotype has only a few counts. This chain links TRBV7-2 with TRBJ1-2, with 11 bases fitting TRBD1. The CDR3 consists of 16 residues. In germline, CDR1 is SGHTA, CDR2 FQGNSA. J was trimmed by 2 bases and V by 5 bases; bases with no gene match: 7. CDR3 in amino acids: CASSPGGQGANYGYTF. DNA of the CDR3: TGTGCCAGCAGCCCCGGAGGACAGGGGGCGAACTATGGCTACACCTTC. Drawing the rest from reference TRBV7-2 and TRBJ1-2, the complete variable domain is GAGVSQSPSNKVTEKGKDVELRCDPISGHTALYWYRQSLGQGLEFLIYFQGNSAPDKSGLPSDRFSAERTGGSVSTLTIQRTQQEDSAVYLCASSPGGQGANYGYTFGSGTRLTVV.

This clonotype was seen more than once but under ten times. The chain links TRBV20-1 to TRBJ2-1; the D is unclear. V was trimmed by 1 base and J by 6 bases, leaving 10 bases between them. The CDR3 is 13 amino acids. Looked up from germline, CDR1 is DFQATT and CDR2 is SNEGSKA (reference sequence). Here the CDR3 reads CSARGPQVNEQFF. The CDR3 region has the DNA TGCAGTGCTAGAGGACCCCAGGTCAATGAGCAGTTCTTC.

For this clonotype: With a much larger clone just one base away, this may be a read error. CDR3 DNA sequence: TGTGCCAGCAGTTACCAGTTCGGGCAGTACTTC. This translates into CASSYQFGQYF. V gene TRBV6-6 combines with J gene TRBJ2-5; D ambiguous. CDR3 length equals 11 residues. The V gene's germline CDR1 is MNHNY and CDR2 SVGAGI (reference sequence). With 2 bases removed from V and 11 bases from J, the gap between germline ends came to 9 bases.

In the case of this clonotype: It may be a read error: a sequence one base away is much more abundant. V usage is TRBV6-1 and J usage is TRBJ1-2, with D perhaps matching TRBD1 (6 bases). Germline values: CDR1 MNHNS, CDR2 SASEGT. The CDR3 length is 13 residues. CDR3 in DNA: TGTGCCAGCAGGACGGGACAAAACTATGGCTACATCTTC. It specifies CASRTGQNYGYIF.

This clonotype appeared once. The V gene is TRBV12-3 or TRBV12-4, the J gene TRBJ1-1; perhaps TRBD1 as D (5 bases). The CDR3 extends over 12 amino acids. V shed 7 bases and J shed 6 bases, with 12 bases lying between them. Written as DNA, the CDR3 is TGTGCCAGCACTGCAGGGAGACCTGAAGCTTTCTTT. Amino acid sequence: CASTAGRPEAFF.

There are many counts of this clonotype. This sequence joins TRBV29-1 and TRBJ2-1; 10 bases are shared with TRBD2. From germline, CDR1 is SQVTM and CDR2 ANQGSEA. The CDR3 length is 15 residues. With 7 bases clipped from V and 4 bases from J, the junction kept 10 bases outside the gene matches. The CDR3 sequence: CSAGTGTSVYNEQFF. The CDR3 DNA sequence: TGCAGCGCTGGGACCGGGACTAGCGTTTACAATGAGCAGTTCTTC.

CDR3 DNA sequence: TGCAGCGTTGTTGGACTAGCGGGACAGAGGGGCACAGATACGCAGTATTTT. This gives the protein CSVVGLAGQRGTDTQYF. The chain has TRBV29-1 and TRBJ2-3; 12 bases are shared with TRBD2. Germline trimming cut 4 bases from V and 1 base from J; bases unmatched to any gene: 9. CDR1 and CDR2 (germline): SQVTM, ANQGSEA. The CDR3 totals 17 residues.

The V and J genes are TRBV28 and TRBJ2-1; D might be TRBD2 (6 bases). In germline, CDR1 is MDHEN, CDR2 SYDVKM. The CDR3 length is 16 residues. V shed 2 bases and J shed 4 bases, with 15 bases lying between them. The CDR3 region is CASSLGGGEVYNEQFF. The CDR3 bases are TGTGCCAGCAGTTTAGGCGGAGGGGAGGTTTACAATGAGCAGTTCTTC.

The sample holds a few counts of this clonotype. The CDR3 region is CSARFPTGRPNEKLFF. The CDR3 DNA reads TGCAGTGCTAGGTTTCCGACAGGGCGACCTAATGAAAAACTGTTTTTT. The chain carries TRBV20-1 and TRBJ1-4; 7 bases align to TRBD1. The CDR3 has 16 amino acids. Germline CDR1 is DFQATT and CDR2 is SNEGSKA (reference sequence). The J segment lost 3 bases and the V segment lost 3 bases, leaving 10 bases of the junction unmatched.

The chain carries TRBV20-1 and TRBJ1-4; D may be TRBD1 (5 bases). Deletions cut 3 bases from V and 6 bases from J, with 11 bases between. Per germline, CDR1 DFQATT and CDR2 SNEGSKA (reference sequence). The CDR3 loop spans 13 amino acids. CDR3 DNA: TGCAGTGCTAGTGCGACAGCCTATGAAAAACTGTTTTTT. Its protein product is CSASATAYEKLFF.

The chain employs TRBV25-1 and TRBJ2-7; D gene uncertain. Trimming stripped 4 bases from V and 2 bases from J, with 12 bases between. This CDR3 region has 14 residues. CDR1 is MGHDK, CDR2 SYGVNS, per germline. CDR3 in amino acids: CASSAGPPPYEQYF. Written as DNA, the CDR3 is TGTGCCAGCAGTGCTGGGCCACCACCCTACGAGCAGTACTTC.

This clonotype was counted between two and nine times. This chain uses TRBV6-1 with TRBJ1-2; D gene ambiguous. Deletions cut 3 bases from V and 5 bases from J, with 10 bases between. Germline CDR1 and CDR2: MNHNS and SASEGT. The CDR3 totals 13 residues. CDR3 bases: TGTGCCAGCAGTGATGGGGTGGAATATGGCTACACCTTC. It yields the protein CASSDGVEYGYTF.

The chain combines TRBV7-2 with TRBJ2-1, with TRBD2 matching over 13 bases. J lost 2 bases, V lost 1 base, and 5 bases had no gene match. CDR1 and CDR2 from the germline V gene are SGHTA and FQGNSA. The CDR3 runs to 18 residues. CDR3 in amino acids: CASSLVATSGGAYNEQFF. CDR3 bases: TGTGCCAGCAGCTTAGTCGCTACTAGCGGGGGGGCCTACAATGAGCAGTTCTTC. The variable domain in full, with the rest retrieved from reference TRBV7-2 and TRBJ2-1, is GAGVSQSPSNKVTEKGKDVELRCDPISGHTALYWYRQSLGQGLEFLIYFQGNSAPDKSGLPSDRFSAERTGGSVSTLTIQRTQQEDSAVYLCASSLVATSGGAYNEQFFGPGTRLTVL.

This clonotype showed up just a few times. The J gene is TRBJ1-1, the V gene TRBV20-1; possibly TRBD1 for D (6 bases). V was cut by 6 bases and J by 0 bases, with 11 bases left in between. The CDR3 is 13 amino acids. CDR1 DFQATT and CDR2 SNEGSKA come from the germline V gene (reference sequence). This chain's CDR3 is CSARRDMNTEAFF. CDR3 nucleotides: TGCAGTGCCCGGCGGGACATGAACACTGAAGCTTTCTTT.

The rearrangement joins TRBV10-3 to TRBJ2-1; 9 bases line up with TRBD2. With 8 bases clipped from V and 9 bases from J, the junction kept 8 bases outside the gene matches. In germline, CDR1 is ENHRY, CDR2 SYGVKD. The CDR3 spans 13 residues. The CDR3 protein is CAIWAGGTIEQFF. The CDR3 bases are TGTGCCATCTGGGCGGGAGGGACTATTGAGCAGTTCTTC.

As to this clonotype: This could be a read error, since a much larger clone is one nucleotide away. The chain joins TRBV28 to TRBJ2-1, with D unclear. The closer fit of TRBJ2-7 to the DNA end suggests the J call may be wrong. CDR1 is MDHEN, CDR2 SYDVKM, per germline. The CDR3 is made up of 13 amino acids. The CDR3: CASSLVVNNEQYF. The CDR3 DNA follows: TGTGCCAGCAGTTTGGTGGTCAACAATGAGCAGTACTTC.

The chain carries TRBV10-2 and TRBJ2-7; maybe TRBD2 (5 bases). The DNA matches TRBJ2-4 better at its end, which makes the J call doubtful. Germline CDR1 is WSHSY and CDR2 is SAAADI. The CDR3 spans 13 residues. The CDR3 spells CASSEETNLIQYF. The CDR3 DNA follows: TGCGCCAGCAGTGAGGAGACTAACCTCATTCAGTACTTC.

The chain employs TRBV25-1 and TRBJ2-5; D is ambiguous. V lost 6 bases to trimming and J lost 4 bases, with 12 bases between them. CDR3 size: 13 residues. Germline CDR1 is MGHDK and CDR2 is SYGVNS. CDR3 residues: CASRNSGGETQYF. CDR3 nucleotide sequence: TGTGCCAGCAGGAACTCGGGTGGAGAGACCCAGTACTTC.

The chain couples TRBV3-1 to TRBJ2-7; 8 bases agree with TRBD2. The CDR3 consists of 15 residues. The J segment lost 3 bases and the V segment lost 0 bases, leaving 4 bases of the junction unmatched. CDR1 is LGHDT and CDR2 is YNNKEL in the germline V gene (reference sequence). In nucleotides, the CDR3 is TGTGCCAGCAGCCAAGATGCGGGGGGCGGCTACGAGCAGTACTTC. This codes for CASSQDAGGGYEQYF.